Following are 4 T cell receptor beta chains from one sample sequenced in a study of cytomegalovirus exposure and HLA in healthy donors (dated by TCRdb to the late 2010s). The library was prepared using the immunoSEQ multiplex PCR assay. A mixture of 60 forward primers for TCR Vbeta segments and 13 reverse primers for TCR Jbeta segments was used in the multiplex PCR. This immuneACCESS table, as held by TCRdb, lists in-frame sequences with V and J called but not all clones. Of the missing ones, under half trace to an unresolved V gene in checked studies; the others have no known cause. The sample table contains hundreds of thousands of clones; only one count was recorded for roughly 80% of them. Around 4% of the sample is taken by the ten largest. The sample taken for sequencing was PBMCs. These TCRs come from a male donor in good health and CMV-seronegative.

The rearrangement joins TRBV12-2 to TRBJ2-3; the table's D gene call, TRBD1, was not cross checked with the DNA. TRBV12-2 is tagged as a pseudogene. The CDR3 has 15 residues. The CDR3 sequence is CASRLESWATDTQYF. In DNA form, the CDR3 reads TGTGCAAGTCGCTTAGAGAGTTGGGCGACAGATACGCAGTATTTT.

The V gene is TRBV6-1, the J gene TRBJ1-6; 7 bases agree with TRBD1. V was pared by 10 bases and J by 6 bases, with 12 bases of the junction left unmatched. The CDR3 has 15 amino acids. From germline, CDR1 is MNHNS and CDR2 SASEGT. The CDR3 DNA sequence: TGTGCCACCGACAGGGCCCCAAAGCTTAATTCACCCCTCCACTTT. This gives the protein CATDRAPKLNSPLHF.

The gene calls are TRBV27 and TRBJ1-2; TRBD1 matches at 9 bases. Germline lookup yields CDR1 MNHEY and CDR2 SMNVEV (reference sequence). The CDR3 length is 14 residues. V was pared by 6 bases and J by 7 bases, with 9 bases of the junction left unmatched. The CDR3 reads CASSSGTGWVGYTF. The CDR3 DNA reads TGTGCCAGCAGCTCCGGGACAGGGTGGGTTGGCTACACCTTC.

This clone was detected only once. V and J are TRBV30 and TRBJ1-3; no clear D. The CDR3 runs to 13 residues. Germline V gives CDR1 GTSNPN, CDR2 SVGIG (reference sequence). Trimming shortened V by 3 bases and J by 0 bases, and 6 bases separated the two germline ends. CDR3 bases: TGTGCCTGGAGCGCGGGCTCTGGAAACACCATATATTTT. Amino acids: CAWSAGSGNTIYF.